This TCR beta chain was recovered during a study of follicular helper T cells after annual influenza vaccination. To note about this clone: Its antigen is unknown.

Regarding the study as a whole: For non-cTfh compartments, undersampling could not be ruled out. Change in circulating plasmablasts correlated with ICOS+CD38+ cTfh clonality change. Only roughly 9.5-21% of analyzed cells yielded productive TCRB sequences.

Sequenced by immunoSEQ multiplex PCR; TCRdb stores in-frame clones only, minus some. The sample lists about 11,000 clones; more than 60% were seen once. The source of this sequence is an adult who received the influenza vaccine. The input for sequencing was CXCR5- memory CD4+ T cells sorted from blood, taken 6 weeks after influenza vaccination.

CDR3 nucleotide sequence: TGTGCCATCAGTGGATTAAGCGGGGCAACCTACGAGCAGTACTTC. It codes for CAISGLSGATYEQYF. The chain employs TRBV10-3 and TRBJ2-7, with TRBD2 identical over 7 bases. CDR3 length equals 15 residues. The V gene's germline CDR1 is ENHRY and CDR2 SYGVKD. The trim removed 4 bases at V and 2 bases at J, leaving 8 bases unmatched.